Presented here are 27 T cell receptor beta chains from one specimen sequenced in a study of T-cell reconstitution after alpha-beta-depleted transplantation in children. It was with unique molecular identifiers that the TCRbeta library was prepared. One entry per CDR3 protein results from TCRdb running MiXCR on the PCR reads. The sample shows a few hundred thousand distinct CDR3 sequences, 25% to 30% of them seen only once. This material consisted of PBMCs, taken before TCRalphabeta/CD19-depleted stem cell transplant. The receptors here all came from a boy under two years old with Wiskott-Aldrich syndrome, due to receive a stem cell transplant.

The rearrangement uses TRBV19 and TRBJ2-1, with a weak D call TRBD1 (6 bases). The CDR3 is 15 amino acids. V was pared by 5 bases and J by 5 bases, with 16 bases between. Germline CDR1 and CDR2: LNHDA and SQIVND (reference sequence). CDR3 protein: CASSVLGGTHNEQFF. The CDR3 bases are TGTGCCAGTAGTGTACTAGGGGGAACTCACAATGAGCAGTTCTTC.

This clonotype was seen a few times. The chain employs TRBV20-1 and TRBJ1-5, with 8 bases identical to TRBD1. Trimming at V came to 4 bases and at J to 6 bases, leaving 5 bases not matched to a gene. The CDR3 loop spans 13 amino acids. Germline V gene sequence: CDR1 DFQATT, CDR2 SNEGSKA (reference sequence). In DNA, the CDR3 is TGCAGTGCTATACAGGGGGTGGGTCAGCCCCAGCATTTT. Translating it yields CSAIQGVGQPQHF.

A single count supports this clonotype. The V and J genes are TRBV21-1 and TRBJ2-7; the listed D gene, TRBD1, was not tested against the DNA. TRBV21-1 is assigned pseudogene status. CDR3 size: 15 residues. The CDR3 here is CASSGGTGSSYEQYF. For the CDR3, the DNA is TGTGCCAGCAGCGGAGGGACAGGGTCCTCCTACGAGCAGTACTTC.

The V gene is TRBV7-2, the J gene TRBJ1-2, with 12 positions matching TRBD1. CDR3 length: 15 amino acids. The V and J ends lost 5 bases and 7 bases, in that order; junction bases with no gene match: 8. Germline CDR1 SGHTA, CDR2 FQGNSA. DNA for the CDR3: TGTGCCAGCAGCCCACGGGACAGGGGGCTTGGTGGCTACACCTTC. This translates into CASSPRDRGLGGYTF.

The chain uses TRBV12-3 or TRBV12-4 and TRBJ2-7, with D tentatively TRBD1 (5 bases). The CDR3 covers 15 residues. Trimming pared 5 bases from V and 0 bases from J, leaving 14 bases between. CDR3: CASSVFTGFSYEQYF. The CDR3 region has the DNA TGTGCCAGCAGTGTGTTTACAGGATTCTCCTACGAGCAGTACTTC.

The chain is built from TRBV29-1 and TRBJ2-5; 8 nucleotides agree with TRBD1. Trimming at V came to 4 bases and at J to 5 bases, leaving 3 bases not matched to a gene. The CDR3 sequence is 12 residues long. Germline V lookup: CDR1 SQVTM, CDR2 ANQGSEA. The CDR3 nucleotides read TGCAGCGTTGCAGGGGGCGTGGAGACCCAGTACTTC. Its translation: CSVAGGVETQYF.

This CDR3 is CASSINFSGLYQETQYF. The CDR3 DNA is TGCGCCAGCAGCATCAACTTTAGCGGGCTATACCAAGAGACCCAGTACTTC. The V gene is TRBV5-1, the J gene TRBJ2-5; 7 bases agree with TRBD2. After removal of 4 bases from V and 0 bases from J, the junction contained 12 bases not matched to a gene. Germline V lookup: CDR1 SGHRS, CDR2 YFSETQ. This CDR3 contains 17 residues. Full variable domain (missing parts from reference TRBV5-1 and TRBJ2-5): KAGVTQTPRYLIKTRGQQVTLSCSPISGHRSVSWYQQTPGQGLQFLFEYFSETQRNKGNFPGRFSGRQFSNSRSEMNVSTLELGDSALYLCASSINFSGLYQETQYFGPGTRLLVL.

The chain is built from TRBV4-1 and TRBJ2-3; perhaps TRBD1 as D (6 bases). V shed 0 bases and J shed 1 base, with 17 bases lying between them. Germline CDR1 is MGHRA and CDR2 is YSYEKL. This CDR3 is 18 amino acids long. CDR3 bases: TGCGCCAGCAGCCAAGATGGGACCACAGGGTGGGGCACAGATACGCAGTATTTT. This sequence encodes CASSQDGTTGWGTDTQYF.

The gene calls are TRBV10-3 and TRBJ2-7, with no clear D. V was clipped by 6 bases and J by 1 base, with 13 bases between them. The CDR3 spans 14 residues. Germline-derived CDR1 and CDR2 are ENHRY and SYGVKD. CDR3 amino acids: CAISSSLRSYEQYF. CDR3 bases: TGTGCCATCAGCAGCTCCCTAAGGTCCTACGAGCAGTACTTC.

This chain uses TRBV19 with TRBJ2-7, with a tentative D call TRBD2 (5 bases). Per germline, CDR1 LNHDA and CDR2 SQIVND (reference sequence). The CDR3 sequence is 15 residues long. V lost 4 bases and J lost 7, with 20 bases in between. CDR3 amino acids: CASSNLPAGEREQYF. In DNA form, the CDR3 reads TGTGCCAGTAGTAACCTACCGGCGGGTGAAAGGGAGCAGTACTTC.

This clonotype was picked up one time. V and J are TRBV7-9 and TRBJ2-1, with D uncertain. V was cut by 3 bases and J by 6 bases, with 9 bases left in between. Germline V gene data show CDR1 as SEHNR and CDR2 as FQNEAQ (reference sequence). The CDR3 runs to 13 residues. CDR3 DNA: TGTGCCAGCAGCTTTATTTCAGGCAATGAGCAGTTCTTC. Its translation: CASSFISGNEQFF.

The chain links TRBV7-8 to TRBJ1-1, with a possible D match to TRBD1 (6 bases). The V gene lost 1 base and the J gene lost 7 bases, with 13 bases spanning the gap. The CDR3 runs 14 residues. Looked up from germline, CDR1 is SGHVS and CDR2 is FQNEAQ. The CDR3 sequence: CASSLVGGPGEAFF. For the CDR3, the DNA is TGTGCCAGCAGCTTAGTAGGGGGGCCGGGTGAAGCTTTCTTT.

The rearrangement joins TRBV9 to TRBJ2-1; TRBD2 might be the D (5 bases). The CDR3 runs 13 residues. Germline V gene sequence: CDR1 SGDLS, CDR2 YYNGEE. V was trimmed by 6 bases and J by 7 bases, leaving 14 bases between them. The CDR3 sequence: CASTLNSENEQFF. Here the CDR3 DNA reads TGTGCCAGCACATTAAATAGCGAAAATGAGCAGTTCTTC.

The chain links TRBV10-3 to TRBJ2-5; unclear D gene. V gave up 6 bases and J gave up 2 bases, with 10 bases separating them. Germline V gene sequence: CDR1 ENHRY, CDR2 SYGVKD. The CDR3 covers 13 residues. The DNA for the CDR3 is TGTGCCATCAGCTGGACGGAACAAGAGACCCAGTACTTC. This codes for CAISWTEQETQYF.

V usage is TRBV20-1 and J usage is TRBJ2-7, with 10 bases that match TRBD1. The V and J ends lost 3 bases and 6 bases, in that order; junction bases with no gene match: 8. There are 14 residues in the CDR3. Germline CDR1 DFQATT, CDR2 SNEGSKA (reference sequence). CDR3 DNA sequence: TGCAGTGCTAGTAGCGGGGACAGGGGTCTCGAGCAGTACTTC. Its protein product is CSASSGDRGLEQYF.

This clonotype appeared once. V and J are TRBV20-1 and TRBJ2-1; possibly TRBD1 for D (6 bases). CDR3 length: 14 residues. Per the germline V gene, CDR1 is DFQATT and CDR2 is SNEGSKA (reference sequence). The V end was cut by 6 bases, the J end by 1 base, with 13 bases between. The CDR3 loop is CSAQNRESYNEQFF. For the CDR3, the DNA is TGCAGTGCCCAAAACAGGGAGTCCTACAATGAGCAGTTCTTC.

This clonotype appeared a few times. The rearrangement joins TRBV20-1 to TRBJ1-1; 8 bases agree with TRBD1. The V segment lost 3 bases and the J segment 4 bases; nucleotides outside the gene matches: 4. The CDR3 runs 13 residues. Germline values: CDR1 DFQATT, CDR2 SNEGSKA (reference sequence). CDR3 protein: CSARDRVLTEAFF. Written as DNA, the CDR3 is TGCAGTGCTAGGGACAGGGTTCTCACTGAAGCTTTCTTT.

This clonotype was found a few times. The rearrangement uses TRBV7-2 and TRBJ2-3, with D perhaps matching TRBD2 (6 bases). This CDR3 contains 15 residues. Trimming took off 3 bases at V and 1 base at J, with 11 bases between the two ends. Germline CDR1 and CDR2: SGHTA and FQGNSA. CDR3 DNA sequence: TGTGCCAGCAGCTTTGAGCCGGGAGGCACAGATACGCAGTATTTT. This translates into CASSFEPGGTDTQYF.

The CDR3 sequence is CASRLLTGGRNTEAFF. In DNA, the CDR3 is TGTGCCAGCAGACTTCTTACAGGGGGCAGGAACACTGAAGCTTTCTTT. The genes are TRBV12-3 or TRBV12-4 and TRBJ1-1; 9 nucleotides align to TRBD1. V lost 6 bases and J lost 1; bases outside the gene matches: 9. The CDR3 spans 16 residues.

This clonotype has just a few counts. V is TRBV15 and J is TRBJ2-3; D unresolved. Trimming shortened V by 1 base and J by 2 bases, and 10 bases separated the two germline ends. The CDR3 runs to 15 residues. The germline V gene encodes CDR1 LNHNV and CDR2 YYDKDF (reference sequence). The CDR3 DNA sequence: TGTGCCACCAGCAGAGGGGAAGGGCACACAGATACGCAGTATTTT. Protein sequence: CATSRGEGHTDTQYF.

V usage is TRBV29-1 and J usage is TRBJ2-1; TRBD1 might be the D (5 bases). Trimming removed 4 bases at V and 1 base at J, with 8 bases between. Germline CDR1 reads SQVTM; CDR2 reads ANQGSEA. This CDR3 has 13 residues. Here the CDR3 reads CSVAGISYNEQFF. CDR3 sequence (DNA): TGCAGCGTTGCAGGGATTTCCTACAATGAGCAGTTCTTC.

The CDR3 loop reads CASSTSGLLSSYEQYF. CDR3 sequence (DNA): TGTGCCAGCAGTACCTCGGGACTCCTGAGCTCCTACGAGCAGTACTTC. The chain employs TRBV6-5 and TRBJ2-7; perhaps TRBD2 as D (6 bases). The CDR3 covers 16 residues. V dropped 5 bases and J dropped 0 bases, with 17 bases sitting between them. Germline V CDR1 and CDR2: MNHEY, SVGAGI.

The chain employs TRBV5-1 and TRBJ2-7; TRBD2 matches at 10 bases. Germline V gene lookup returns CDR1 SGHRS and CDR2 YFSETQ. The J segment lost 4 bases and the V segment lost 3 bases, leaving 10 bases of the junction unmatched. The CDR3 spans 16 residues. In DNA, the CDR3 is TGCGCCAGCAGCTCCTCGATATTGGGACTAGCGTACGAGCAGTACTTC. It encodes CASSSSILGLAYEQYF.

V and J are TRBV10-2 and TRBJ2-5; 9 nucleotides align to TRBD2. The CDR3 totals 15 residues. The ends lost 2 bases at V and 5 bases at J; junction bases unmatched: 6. From germline, CDR1 is WSHSY and CDR2 SAAADI. As DNA, the CDR3 is TGCGCCAGCAGTGAGAGGCTAGCGGGGAGGGAGACCCAGTACTTC. This gives the protein CASSERLAGRETQYF.

This clonotype was counted between two and nine times. The rearrangement links TRBV5-1 to TRBJ1-4; 8 bases map to TRBD1. Germline V lookup: CDR1 SGHRS, CDR2 YFSETQ. CDR3 length: 16 residues. J lost 7 bases, V lost 2 bases, and 10 bases had no gene match. The CDR3 region is CASSLRVQGVGEKLFF. For the CDR3, the DNA is TGCGCCAGCAGCTTACGAGTACAGGGGGTCGGTGAAAAACTGTTTTTT.

V gene TRBV5-1 combines with J gene TRBJ2-2, with TRBD1 matching 10 bases. The J segment lost 6 bases and the V segment lost 3 bases, leaving 5 bases of the junction unmatched. The CDR3 contains 15 residues. CDR1 is SGHRS and CDR2 is YFSETQ in the germline V gene. The DNA for the CDR3 is TGCGCCAGCAGCTGGGGGACAGGGGTTCCCGGGGAGCTGTTTTTT. It yields the protein CASSWGTGVPGELFF.

V gene TRBV20-1 combines with J gene TRBJ1-2; D remains ambiguous. The length of the CDR3 is 12 residues. Germline V gives CDR1 DFQATT, CDR2 SNEGSKA (reference sequence). The ends were cut back, 0 bases at V and 7 bases at J, with 9 bases in the middle. CDR3 coding DNA: TGCAGTGCTAGAGACAGGCTCAGTGGCTACACCTTC. Amino acid sequence: CSARDRLSGYTF.